The 6 T cell receptor beta chains below come from one sample, sequenced in a study of early T cells in non-severe SARS-CoV-2 infection. TCRdb re-called the 5' RACE reads through MiXCR, storing one row per CDR3 protein. Of 50,000 to 65,000 distinct CDR3 sequences listed, around 9.3% were seen once; the top ten hold approximately 15%. Specimen: whole blood. These receptors came from an adult who was a healthcare worker with PCR-confirmed SARS-CoV-2 infection or an uninfected control (not recorded which).

This clonotype was observed at least ten times. J is TRBJ1-2 and V is TRBV27; possible D gene TRBD1, 5 bases. The CDR3 spans 13 residues. V dropped 2 bases and J dropped 2 bases, with 6 bases sitting between them. Germline-derived CDR1 and CDR2 are MNHEY and SMNVEV (reference sequence). The CDR3, as DNA: TGTGCCAGCAGTTTAGAGGGGAACTATGGCTACACCTTC. It encodes CASSLEGNYGYTF.

This clonotype came up many times. The chain has TRBV7-2 and TRBJ2-1; a possible D gene is TRBD2 (5 bases). Per germline, CDR1 SGHTA and CDR2 FQGNSA. Deletions cut 5 bases from V and 1 base from J, with 12 bases between. The CDR3 is 15 amino acids. Here the CDR3 DNA reads TGTGCCAGCAGCAGCCCGGGATTATCCTACAATGAGCAGTTCTTC. This translates into CASSSPGLSYNEQFF.

This clonotype was detected ten times or more. The chain has TRBV20-1 and TRBJ2-3; 7 bases match TRBD2. V trimming: 8 bases; J trimming: 2 bases; junction bases outside the gene matches: 10. Germline assignment: CDR1 DFQATT and CDR2 SNEGSKA (reference sequence). This CDR3 is built from 14 residues. The DNA for the CDR3 is TGCAGTTCCCAGAGCGGGACGACCACAGATACGCAGTATTTT. Encoded protein: CSSQSGTTTDTQYF.

This clonotype was observed at least ten times. The chain uses TRBV7-9 and TRBJ2-2; no clear D gene. This CDR3 comprises 13 residues. Trimming cost V 2 bases and J 3 bases, with 4 bases left between them. The germline V gene encodes CDR1 SEHNR and CDR2 FQNEAQ (reference sequence). The CDR3 DNA is TGTGCCAGCAGCTTACTCGACACCGGGGAGCTGTTTTTT. Translating it yields CASSLLDTGELFF.

A word on this clonotype: A much larger clone lies a single base off, so this may be a read error. This chain links TRBV5-1 with TRBJ2-3; possibly TRBD2 for D (6 bases). The CDR3 length is 15 residues. The ends were cut back, 3 bases at V and 4 bases at J, with 15 bases in the middle. Germline values: CDR1 SGHRS, CDR2 YFSETQ. CDR3 DNA sequence: TGCGCCAGCAGCTCGCAGCGGGCCGGCGCAGATACGCAGTATTTT. Protein product: CASSSQRAGADTQYF.

This clonotype came up many times. The chain couples TRBV7-9 to TRBJ2-7; no clear D. The V end lost 1 base, the J end lost 3 bases, and 19 bases lay between the germline ends. CDR1 is SEHNR and CDR2 is FQNEAQ in the germline V gene (reference sequence). CDR3 length: 17 amino acids. The DNA of the CDR3 is TGTGCCAGCAGCTTAGAGCCCACAGCGCGAACATACTACGAGCAGTACTTC. It yields the protein CASSLEPTARTYYEQYF.